Shown below are 20 T cell receptor beta chains from a single sample sequenced in a study of cytomegalovirus exposure and HLA in healthy donors (dated by TCRdb to the late 2010s). Libraries were built with the immunoSEQ multiplex PCR assay. TCRdb limited this immuneACCESS table to in-frame rearrangements with V and J called. A share of clones is missing; checked studies link under half to unresolved V genes, and the rest is unexplained. The table for this sample lists some 240,000 clones; roughly 91% of them were counted only once. The ten largest clones represent 1.5% to 2% of the sample. The sample taken for sequencing was PBMCs. The receptors come from a woman aged 18-29 years in good health and CMV-seropositive.

There are a few counts of this clone. At one of its ends the junction is not consistent with the germline gene, which may arise from a read error. The CDR3 protein is CASSSSRKNALF. CDR3 DNA sequence: TGTGCCAGCAGTTCATCCCGTAAGAACGCACTCTTC. J is TRBJ1-2 and V is TRBV27; D unclear. Germline V lookup: CDR1 MNHEY, CDR2 SMNVEV (reference sequence). The CDR3 extends over 12 amino acids.

The chain links TRBV5-1 to TRBJ2-3; tentatively, D is TRBD1 (5 bases). This CDR3 region has 15 residues. The germline V gene has CDR1 SGHRS and CDR2 YFSETQ. V lost 1 base and J 4 bases, leaving 13 bases between the germline ends. The CDR3 loop reads CASSLIRDKADTQYF. CDR3 DNA sequence: TGCGCCAGCAGCTTGATCAGGGATAAGGCAGATACGCAGTATTTT.

The chain recombines TRBV5-6 with TRBJ2-4; a possible D gene is TRBD1 (5 bases). CDR1 SGHDT and CDR2 YYEEEE come from the germline V gene. CDR3 length equals 14 residues. V was pared by 1 base and J by 5 bases, with 10 bases between. The CDR3 bases are TGTGCCAGCAGCTTGAGGCAGGGCCAAAACATTCAGTACTTC. Residues: CASSLRQGQNIQYF. Filled out from reference TRBV5-6 and TRBJ2-4, the complete variable domain reads DAGVTQSPTHLIKTRGQQVTLRCSPKSGHDTVSWYQQALGQGPQFIFQYYEEEERQRGNFPDRFSGHQFPNYSSELNVNALLLGDSALYLCASSLRQGQNIQYFGAGTRLSVL.

The chain employs TRBV5-1 and TRBJ2-7, with 8 bases lining up with TRBD1. Germline-derived CDR1 and CDR2 are SGHRS and YFSETQ. This CDR3 has 15 residues. J gave up 0 bases and V 8 bases, and 10 bases lay outside the gene matches. The CDR3 loop reads CASSGAGTGSYEQYF. DNA for the CDR3: TGCGCCAGTTCGGGGGCCGGGACAGGCTCCTACGAGCAGTACTTC.

The chain combines TRBV13 with TRBJ2-5, with D possibly TRBD1 on 6 matching bases. Germline values: CDR1 PRHDT, CDR2 FYEKMQ (reference sequence). With 6 bases removed from V and 2 bases from J, the gap between germline ends came to 16 bases. This CDR3 has 15 residues. CDR3 bases: TGTGCCAGCAGACCGGAAGGACAGAGACAAGAGACCCAGTACTTC. The encoded protein is CASRPEGQRQETQYF. Variable domain in full (rest from reference TRBV13 and TRBJ2-5): AAGVIQSPRHLIKEKRETATLKCYPIPRHDTVYWYQQGPGQDPQFLISFYEKMQSDKGSIPDRFSAQQFSDYHSELNMSSLELGDSALYFCASRPEGQRQETQYFGPGTRLLVL.

The genes are TRBV11-2 and TRBJ2-1, with D maybe TRBD2 (5 bases). V was trimmed by 5 bases and J by 0 bases, leaving 11 bases between them. The V gene's germline CDR1 is SGHAT and CDR2 FQNNGV. This CDR3 has 15 residues. Here the CDR3 DNA reads TGTGCCAGCAGCCTAGCCGGGAACTCCTACAATGAGCAGTTCTTC. This sequence encodes CASSLAGNSYNEQFF. The full variable domain, rest sourced from reference TRBV11-2 and TRBJ2-1, is EAGVAQSPRYKIIEKRQSVAFWCNPISGHATLYWYQQILGQGPKLLIQFQNNGVVDDSQLPKDRFSAERLKGVDSTLKIQPAKLEDSAVYLCASSLAGNSYNEQFFGPGTRLTVL.

J is TRBJ2-5 and V is TRBV4-2, with 9 bases lining up with TRBD2. The CDR3 is 19 residues long. Germline V lookup: CDR1 LGHNA, CDR2 YNFKEQ. V shed 0 bases and J 2 bases; nucleotides not matched to a gene: 13. CDR3 region: CASSQEGQIAGARQETQYF. The CDR3 DNA reads TGTGCCAGCAGCCAAGAAGGGCAAATAGCGGGAGCCCGGCAAGAGACCCAGTACTTC.

This chain links TRBV27 with TRBJ1-4; D perhaps matches TRBD1 (6 bases). Germline V gene sequence: CDR1 MNHEY, CDR2 SMNVEV (reference sequence). V gave up 4 bases and J gave up 8 bases, with 14 bases separating them. This CDR3 comprises 14 residues. CDR3 region: CASSSGTIREKLFF. CDR3 DNA sequence: TGTGCCAGCAGTTCAGGGACAATAAGGGAAAAACTGTTTTTT.

The CDR3 loop reads CASSEGGPDSNQPQHF. The CDR3 DNA sequence: TGTGCCAGTAGTGAAGGTGGGCCGGATAGCAATCAGCCCCAGCATTTT. The chain employs TRBV19 and TRBJ1-5; D is uncertain. This CDR3 has 16 residues. The germline V gene encodes CDR1 LNHDA and CDR2 SQIVND (reference sequence). Trimming stripped 5 bases from V and 0 bases from J, with 14 bases between.

The genes are TRBV7-9 and TRBJ1-3; maybe TRBD1 (5 bases). V gave up 7 bases and J gave up 0 bases, with 16 bases separating them. There are 16 residues in the CDR3. CDR1 and CDR2 from the germline V gene are SEHNR and FQNEAQ (reference sequence). Here the CDR3 reads CASTGGTALSGNTIYF. The CDR3 DNA is TGTGCCAGCACCGGGGGGACCGCGCTCTCTGGAAACACCATATATTTT.

This rearrangement joins TRBV4-2 to TRBJ2-5, with 13 bases aligning to TRBD2. The CDR3 length is 17 residues. V shed 4 bases, J shed 5 bases, and the junction held 10 bases outside the gene matches. Germline V gene lookup returns CDR1 LGHNA and CDR2 YNFKEQ. CDR3 amino acids: CASSPVLAGGMGETQYF. Here the CDR3 DNA reads TGTGCCAGCAGCCCTGTACTAGCGGGAGGGATGGGGGAGACCCAGTACTTC.

V and J are TRBV27 and TRBJ2-7; weak D call: TRBD2 (6 bases). Germline-derived CDR1 and CDR2 are MNHEY and SMNVEV (reference sequence). V lost 2 bases and J 4 bases, leaving 12 bases between the germline ends. This CDR3 region has 14 residues. For the CDR3, the DNA is TGTGCCAGCAGTTTAGGGGGAGGAAGGTACGAGCAGTACTTC. Translation: CASSLGGGRYEQYF.

The J gene is TRBJ1-1, the V gene TRBV28; no definite D call. The V end lost 6 bases, the J end lost 5 bases, and 19 bases lay between the germline ends. The CDR3 is 15 amino acids. Per germline, CDR1 MDHEN and CDR2 SYDVKM. CDR3 sequence (DNA): TGTGCCAGCAGCCTCCGGAGTGTTATTGAGACTGAAGCTTTCTTT. This translates into CASSLRSVIETEAFF.

J is TRBJ2-2 and V is TRBV9; the D gene is possibly TRBD1 (5 bases). The V gene's germline CDR1 is SGDLS and CDR2 YYNGEE. Trimming stripped 0 bases from V and 0 bases from J, with 9 bases between. This CDR3 is 16 amino acids long. The CDR3 loop is CASSVVRTPNTGELFF. The CDR3 nucleotides read TGTGCCAGCAGCGTAGTAAGGACACCGAACACCGGGGAGCTGTTTTTT. Drawing the rest from reference TRBV9 and TRBJ2-2, the complete variable domain is DSGVTQTPKHLITATGQRVTLRCSPRSGDLSVYWYQQSLDQGLQFLIQYYNGEERAKGNILERFSAQQFPDLHSELNLSSLELGDSALYFCASSVVRTPNTGELFFGEGSRLTVL.

The chain uses TRBV9 and TRBJ1-2, with a possible D match to TRBD1 (6 bases). The CDR3 contains 13 residues. Germline V gene data show CDR1 as SGDLS and CDR2 as YYNGEE. V lost 6 bases and J 6 bases, leaving 15 bases between the germline ends. In DNA form, the CDR3 reads TGTGCCAGCACCCAGAGGGGGTTGGATGGCTACACCTTC. It yields the protein CASTQRGLDGYTF.

The chain combines TRBV27 with TRBJ2-5; 9 bases are a match to TRBD2. The CDR3 runs to 16 residues. The J segment lost 5 bases and the V segment lost 3 bases, leaving 10 bases of the junction unmatched. CDR1 is MNHEY and CDR2 is SMNVEV in the germline V gene (reference sequence). CDR3 protein: CASSFSSGMDQETQYF. Here the CDR3 DNA reads TGTGCCAGCAGTTTTTCTAGCGGGATGGATCAGGAGACCCAGTACTTC.

The chain links TRBV19 to TRBJ2-3, with D unclear. CDR1 is LNHDA, CDR2 SQIVND, per germline (reference sequence). Trimming took off 3 bases at V and 0 bases at J, with 10 bases between the two ends. The CDR3 has 15 residues. The CDR3 spells CASSMNWFSTDTQYF. The CDR3 DNA follows: TGTGCCAGTAGTATGAACTGGTTTAGCACAGATACGCAGTATTTT.

CDR3 protein: CASSYSGTPNYGYTF. The CDR3 coding sequence is TGTGCCAGCAGTTACTCGGGGACACCTAACTATGGCTACACCTTC. The chain couples TRBV6-5 to TRBJ1-2; maybe TRBD1 (6 bases). This CDR3 is 15 amino acids long. The germline V gene encodes CDR1 MNHEY and CDR2 SVGAGI. V lost 0 bases and J lost 0, with 8 bases in between.

The chain employs TRBV27 and TRBJ2-7, with a weak D call TRBD1 (5 bases). Germline CDR1 and CDR2: MNHEY and SMNVEV (reference sequence). This CDR3 spans 15 amino acids. The V gene lost 0 bases and the J gene lost 0 bases, with 9 bases spanning the gap. The CDR3 loop is CASSLSRQNSYEQYF. The CDR3 nucleotides read TGTGCCAGCAGTTTATCAAGACAGAACTCCTACGAGCAGTACTTC.

This clone showed up just once. The chain joins TRBV7-8 to TRBJ1-2; 12 bases are a match to TRBD1. J lost 7 bases, V lost 5 bases, and 8 bases had no gene match. CDR1 SGHVS and CDR2 FQNEAQ come from the germline V gene. CDR3 length: 15 residues. CDR3 nucleotide sequence: TGTGCCAGCAGCCCAAGAGGGGACAGGGGGCCTGGCTACACCTTC. Its protein is CASSPRGDRGPGYTF.